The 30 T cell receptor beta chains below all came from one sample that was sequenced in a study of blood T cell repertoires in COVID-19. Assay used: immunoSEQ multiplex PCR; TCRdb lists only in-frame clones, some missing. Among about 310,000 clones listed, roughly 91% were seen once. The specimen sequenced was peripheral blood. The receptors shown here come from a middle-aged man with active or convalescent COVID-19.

The CDR3 loop is CASSLATGQGYGYTF. CDR3 DNA sequence: TGTGCCAGCAGCTTAGCGACCGGACAGGGCTATGGCTACACCTTC. This rearrangement joins TRBV7-2 to TRBJ1-2; 8 bases are a match to TRBD1. CDR3 size: 15 residues. Germline CDR1 and CDR2: SGHTA and FQGNSA. V was clipped by 0 bases and J by 4 bases; unmatched bases: 4. The full variable domain, with the rest looked up from reference TRBV7-2 and TRBJ1-2, is GAGVSQSPSNKVTEKGKDVELRCDPISGHTALYWYRQSLGQGLEFLIYFQGNSAPDKSGLPSDRFSAERTGGSVSTLTIQRTQQEDSAVYLCASSLATGQGYGYTFGSGTRLTVV.

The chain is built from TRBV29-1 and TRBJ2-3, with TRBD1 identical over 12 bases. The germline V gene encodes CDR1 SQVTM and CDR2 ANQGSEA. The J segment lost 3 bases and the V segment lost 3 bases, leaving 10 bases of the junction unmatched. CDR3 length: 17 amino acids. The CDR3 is CSVEEPRDRGRTDTQYF. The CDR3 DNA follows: TGCAGCGTTGAGGAACCTAGGGACAGGGGGCGTACAGATACGCAGTATTTT.

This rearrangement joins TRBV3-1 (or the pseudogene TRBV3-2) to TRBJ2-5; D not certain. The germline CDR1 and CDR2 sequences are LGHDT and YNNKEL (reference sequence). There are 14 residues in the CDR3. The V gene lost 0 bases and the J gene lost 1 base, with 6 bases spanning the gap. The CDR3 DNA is TGTGCCAGCAGCCAAGATTGGGCCCAAGAGACCCAGTACTTC. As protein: CASSQDWAQETQYF.

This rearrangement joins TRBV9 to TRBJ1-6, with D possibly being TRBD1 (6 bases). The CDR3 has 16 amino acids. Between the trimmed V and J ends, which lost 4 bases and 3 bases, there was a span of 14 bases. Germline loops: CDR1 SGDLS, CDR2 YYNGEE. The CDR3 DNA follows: TGTGCCAGCAGCTTACAGGGATTTGGCTATAATTCACCCCTCCACTTT. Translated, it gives CASSLQGFGYNSPLHF.

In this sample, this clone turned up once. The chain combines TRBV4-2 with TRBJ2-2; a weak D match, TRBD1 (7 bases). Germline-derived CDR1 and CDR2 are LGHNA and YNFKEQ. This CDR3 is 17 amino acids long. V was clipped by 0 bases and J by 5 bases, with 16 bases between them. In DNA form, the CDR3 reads TGTGCCAGCAGCCAAGAGCTTCTAGCGACAGGGACCGGGGAGCTGTTTTTT. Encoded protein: CASSQELLATGTGELFF.

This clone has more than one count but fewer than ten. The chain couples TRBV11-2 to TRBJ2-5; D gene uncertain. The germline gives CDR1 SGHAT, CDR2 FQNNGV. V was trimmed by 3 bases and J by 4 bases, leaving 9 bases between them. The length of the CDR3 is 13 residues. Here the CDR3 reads CASSFSEAETQYF. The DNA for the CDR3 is TGTGCCAGCAGCTTCTCTGAGGCAGAGACCCAGTACTTC. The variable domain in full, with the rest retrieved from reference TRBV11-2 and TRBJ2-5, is EAGVAQSPRYKIIEKRQSVAFWCNPISGHATLYWYQQILGQGPKLLIQFQNNGVVDDSQLPKDRFSAERLKGVDSTLKIQPAKLEDSAVYLCASSFSEAETQYFGPGTRLLVL.

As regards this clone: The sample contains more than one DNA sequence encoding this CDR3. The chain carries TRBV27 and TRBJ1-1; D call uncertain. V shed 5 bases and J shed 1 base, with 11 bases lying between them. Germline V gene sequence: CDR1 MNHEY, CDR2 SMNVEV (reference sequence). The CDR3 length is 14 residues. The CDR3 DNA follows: TGTGCCAGCAGTCCAAATCGCGGGAACACTGAAGCTTTCTTT. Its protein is CASSPNRGNTEAFF.

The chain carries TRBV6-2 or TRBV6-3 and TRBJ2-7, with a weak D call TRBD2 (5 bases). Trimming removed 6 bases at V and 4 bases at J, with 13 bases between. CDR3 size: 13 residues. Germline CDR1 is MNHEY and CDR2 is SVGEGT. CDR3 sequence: CASSRLRGYEQYF. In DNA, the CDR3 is TGTGCCAGCAGCCGACTAAGAGGTTACGAGCAGTACTTC.

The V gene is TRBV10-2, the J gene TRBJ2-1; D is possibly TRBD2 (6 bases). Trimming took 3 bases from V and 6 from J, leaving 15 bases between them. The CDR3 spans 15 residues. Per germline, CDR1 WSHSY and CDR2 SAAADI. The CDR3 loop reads CASSEIAALGNEQFF. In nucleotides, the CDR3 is TGCGCCAGCAGTGAAATAGCGGCCCTTGGCAATGAGCAGTTCTTC.

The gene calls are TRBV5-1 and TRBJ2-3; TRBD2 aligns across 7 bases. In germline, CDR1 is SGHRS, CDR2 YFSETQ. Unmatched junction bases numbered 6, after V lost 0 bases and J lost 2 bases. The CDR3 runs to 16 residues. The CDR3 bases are TGCGCCAGCAGCTTGGGAAGGGACTACCCCACAGATACGCAGTATTTT. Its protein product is CASSLGRDYPTDTQYF.

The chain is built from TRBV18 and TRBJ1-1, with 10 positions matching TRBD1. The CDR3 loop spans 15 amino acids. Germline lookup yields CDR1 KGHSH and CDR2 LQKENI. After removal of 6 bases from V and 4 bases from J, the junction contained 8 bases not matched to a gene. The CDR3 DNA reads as TGTGCCAGCTCCCTAGACAGGGGGCTTGCCACTGAAGCTTTCTTT. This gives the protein CASSLDRGLATEAFF. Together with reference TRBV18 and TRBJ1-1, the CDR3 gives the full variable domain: NAGVMQNPRHLVRRRGQEARLRCSPMKGHSHVYWYRQLPEEGLKFMVYLQKENIIDESGMPKERFSAEFPKEGPSILRIQQVVRGDSAAYFCASSLDRGLATEAFFGQGTRLTVV.

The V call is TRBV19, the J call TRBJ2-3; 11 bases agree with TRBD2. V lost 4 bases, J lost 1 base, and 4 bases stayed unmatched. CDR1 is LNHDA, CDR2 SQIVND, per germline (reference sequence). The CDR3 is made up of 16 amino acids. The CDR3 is CASSKLAGAGTDTQYF. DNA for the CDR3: TGTGCCAGTAGTAAACTAGCGGGGGCCGGCACAGATACGCAGTATTTT. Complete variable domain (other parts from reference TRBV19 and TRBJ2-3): DGGITQSPKYLFRKEGQNVTLSCEQNLNHDAMYWYRQDPGQGLRLIYYSQIVNDFQKGDIAEGYSVSREKKESFPLTVTSAQKNPTAFYLCASSKLAGAGTDTQYFGPGTRLTVL.

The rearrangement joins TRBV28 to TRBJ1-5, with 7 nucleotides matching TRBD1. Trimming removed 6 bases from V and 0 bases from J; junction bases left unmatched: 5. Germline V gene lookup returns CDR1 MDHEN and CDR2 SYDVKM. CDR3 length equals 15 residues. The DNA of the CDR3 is TGTGCCAGCAGCCGACAGGGTTATAGCAATCAGCCCCAGCATTTT. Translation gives CASSRQGYSNQPQHF.

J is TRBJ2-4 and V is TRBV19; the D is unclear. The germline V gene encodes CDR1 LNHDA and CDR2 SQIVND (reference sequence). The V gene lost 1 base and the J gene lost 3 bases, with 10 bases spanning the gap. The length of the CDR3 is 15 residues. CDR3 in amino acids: CASSIGLVGKNIQYF. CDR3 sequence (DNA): TGTGCCAGTAGTATAGGTCTAGTAGGCAAAAACATTCAGTACTTC.

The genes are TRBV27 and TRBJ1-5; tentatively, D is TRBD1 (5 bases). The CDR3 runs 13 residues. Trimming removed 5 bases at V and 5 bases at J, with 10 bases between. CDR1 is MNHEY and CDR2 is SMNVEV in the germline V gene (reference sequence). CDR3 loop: CASSRQSYQPQHF. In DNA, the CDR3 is TGTGCCAGCAGTCGACAGAGCTATCAGCCCCAGCATTTT.

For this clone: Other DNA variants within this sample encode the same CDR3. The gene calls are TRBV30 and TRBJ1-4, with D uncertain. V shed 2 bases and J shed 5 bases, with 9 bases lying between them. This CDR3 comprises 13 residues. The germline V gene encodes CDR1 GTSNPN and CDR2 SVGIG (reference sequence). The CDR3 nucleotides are TGTGCCTGGAGTTGGCAGTTGAATGAAAAACTGTTTTTT. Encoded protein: CAWSWQLNEKLFF.

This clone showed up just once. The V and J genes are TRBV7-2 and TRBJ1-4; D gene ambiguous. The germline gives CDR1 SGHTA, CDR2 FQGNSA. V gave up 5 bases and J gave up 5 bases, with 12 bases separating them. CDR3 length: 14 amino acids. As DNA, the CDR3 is TGTGCCAGCAGCCCCAGTTTGTGGAATGAAAAACTGTTTTTT. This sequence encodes CASSPSLWNEKLFF.

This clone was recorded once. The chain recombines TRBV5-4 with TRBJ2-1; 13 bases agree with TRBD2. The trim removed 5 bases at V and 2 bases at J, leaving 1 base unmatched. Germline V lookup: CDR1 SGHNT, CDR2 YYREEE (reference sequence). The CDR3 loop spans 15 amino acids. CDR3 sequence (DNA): TGTGCCAGCAGGGGGACTAGCGGGGCCTACAATGAGCAGTTCTTC. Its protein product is CASRGTSGAYNEQFF.

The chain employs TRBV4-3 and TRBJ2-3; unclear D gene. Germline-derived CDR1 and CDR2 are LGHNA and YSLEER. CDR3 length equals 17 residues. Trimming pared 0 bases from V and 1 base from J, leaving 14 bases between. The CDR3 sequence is CASSQEVHPYGTDTQYF. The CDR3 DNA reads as TGCGCCAGCAGCCAAGAAGTTCACCCCTACGGCACAGATACGCAGTATTTT.

The CDR3 region has the DNA TGTGCCAGCAGGACCGGGCCCGGGGGCACTGAAGCTTTCTTT. It translates to CASRTGPGGTEAFF. The chain is built from TRBV2 and TRBJ1-1, with a tentative D call TRBD1 (5 bases). Trimming removed 6 bases from V and 4 bases from J, with 15 bases in between. The CDR3 loop spans 14 amino acids. The germline V gene has CDR1 SNHLY and CDR2 FYNNEI.

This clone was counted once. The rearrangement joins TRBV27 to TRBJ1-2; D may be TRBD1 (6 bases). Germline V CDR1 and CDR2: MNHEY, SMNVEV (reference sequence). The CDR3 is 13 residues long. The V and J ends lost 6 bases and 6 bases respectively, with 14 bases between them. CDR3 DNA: TGTGCCAGCAGGAGGGGGGGCGGCCATGGCTACACCTTC. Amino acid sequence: CASRRGGGHGYTF.

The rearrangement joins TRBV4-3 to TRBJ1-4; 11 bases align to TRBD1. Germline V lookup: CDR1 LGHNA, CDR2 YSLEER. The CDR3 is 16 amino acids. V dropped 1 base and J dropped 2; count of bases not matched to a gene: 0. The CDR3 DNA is TGCGCCAGCAGCCAAGGGGACAGGGGGACTAATGAAAAACTGTTTTTT. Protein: CASSQGDRGTNEKLFF.

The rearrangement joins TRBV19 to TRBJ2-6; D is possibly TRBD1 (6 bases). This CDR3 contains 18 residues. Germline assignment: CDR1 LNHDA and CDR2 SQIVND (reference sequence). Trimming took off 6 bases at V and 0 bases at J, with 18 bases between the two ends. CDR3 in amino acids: CASRRLGQRSSGANVLTF. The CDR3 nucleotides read TGTGCCAGTAGGCGCCTCGGACAGAGAAGCTCTGGGGCCAACGTCCTGACTTTC.

Here the CDR3 DNA reads TGTGCCAGCAGTTCAAACTATGGCTACACCTTC. Its translation: CASSSNYGYTF. V gene TRBV6-1 combines with J gene TRBJ1-2, with D uncertain. Trimming left V 5 bases short and J 2 bases short, with 3 bases between. Germline CDR1 reads MNHNS; CDR2 reads SASEGT. The CDR3 totals 11 residues.

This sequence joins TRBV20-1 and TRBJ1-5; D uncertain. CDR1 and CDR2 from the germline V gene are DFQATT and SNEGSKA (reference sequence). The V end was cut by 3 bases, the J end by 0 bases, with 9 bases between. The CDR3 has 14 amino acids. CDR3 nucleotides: TGCAGTGCTAGTAAACAGAATAGCAATCAGCCCCAGCATTTT. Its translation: CSASKQNSNQPQHF.

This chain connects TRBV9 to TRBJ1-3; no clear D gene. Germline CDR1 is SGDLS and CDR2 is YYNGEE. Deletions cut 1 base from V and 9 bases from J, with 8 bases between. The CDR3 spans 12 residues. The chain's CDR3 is CASSVIGSTIYF. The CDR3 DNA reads TGTGCCAGCAGCGTAATTGGGAGCACCATATATTTT.

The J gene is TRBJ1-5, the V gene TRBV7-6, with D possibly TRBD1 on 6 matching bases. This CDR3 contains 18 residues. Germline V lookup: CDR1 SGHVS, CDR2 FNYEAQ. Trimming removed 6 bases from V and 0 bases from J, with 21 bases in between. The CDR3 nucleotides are TGTGCCAGCAGTCCTACGGGGGGGCCCCACTATAGCAATCAGCCCCAGCATTTT. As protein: CASSPTGGPHYSNQPQHF.

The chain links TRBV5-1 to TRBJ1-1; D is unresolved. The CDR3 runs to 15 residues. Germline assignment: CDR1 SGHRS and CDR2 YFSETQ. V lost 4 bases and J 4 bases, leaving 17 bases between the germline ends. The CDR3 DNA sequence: TGCGCCAGCAGCCCGGGTTCGTATTTCGGCACTGAAGCTTTCTTT. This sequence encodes CASSPGSYFGTEAFF.

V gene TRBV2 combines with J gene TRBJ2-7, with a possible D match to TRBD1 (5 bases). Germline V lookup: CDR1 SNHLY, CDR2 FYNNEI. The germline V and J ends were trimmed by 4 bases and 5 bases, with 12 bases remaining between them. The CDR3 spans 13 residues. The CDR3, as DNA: TGTGCCAGCAGTGCCCAGGGTGGCAACGAGCAGTACTTC. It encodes CASSAQGGNEQYF. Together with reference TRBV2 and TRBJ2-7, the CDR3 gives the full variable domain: EPEVTQTPSHQVTQMGQEVILRCVPISNHLYFYWYRQILGQKVEFLVSFYNNEISEKSEIFDDQFSVERPDGSNFTLKIRSTKLEDSAMYFCASSAQGGNEQYFGPGTRLTVT.

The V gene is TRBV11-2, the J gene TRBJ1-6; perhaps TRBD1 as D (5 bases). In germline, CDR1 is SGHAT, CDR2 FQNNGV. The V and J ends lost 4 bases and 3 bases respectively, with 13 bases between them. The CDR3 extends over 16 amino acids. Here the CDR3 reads CASSWGRGSYNSPLHF. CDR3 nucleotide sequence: TGTGCCAGCAGCTGGGGTCGGGGGAGCTATAATTCACCCCTCCACTTT.